This T cell receptor beta chain was retrieved from a study of response to subunit inactivated influenza vaccine. This clonotype was counted between two and nine times. This CDR3 spans 13 amino acids. V lost 6 bases and J 10 bases, leaving 16 bases between the germline ends. Using its own MiXCR run on the RT-PCR reads, TCRdb lists one record per CDR3 protein. The sample lists about 500,000 distinct CDR3 sequences; roughly 13% were seen once. The chain is built from TRBV12-3 or TRBV12-4 and TRBJ2-1; D is perhaps TRBD2 (6 bases). The input for sequencing was PBMCs from blood, taken more than 35 days after vaccination. The TCR originated in a man aged 45 to 65 who received an inactivated influenza vaccine. CDR3 in amino acids: CASSPLGTWEQFF. Here the CDR3 DNA reads TGTGCCAGCAGCCCCTTGGGGACTTGGGAGCAGTTCTTC.